This T cell receptor (beta chain) was obtained from a study of cytomegalovirus exposure and HLA in healthy donors. Across the study: In terms of ancestry, the Caucasian-associated cluster contained more than 65% of the roughly 400 genotyped donors.

It was with 60 Vbeta and 13 Jbeta primers that the PCR ran. The table came from immunoSEQ multiplex PCR; TCRdb's copy has only in-frame clones and leaves some out. The ten top clones account for 2% to 2.5%, within a sample of approximately 120,000 clones. The sequenced material came from PBMCs. The sequence came from a man aged 40-50 years in good health and CMV-seronegative.

CDR3 sequence (DNA): TGCGCCAGCAGCTTGCCTAGCAGCGAGCAGTACTTC. As protein: CASSLPSSEQYF. V is TRBV5-1 and J is TRBJ2-7, with a weak D call TRBD2 (5 bases). V was pared by 1 base and J by 6 bases, with 8 bases between. The CDR3 spans 12 residues. Germline V gene sequence: CDR1 SGHRS, CDR2 YFSETQ.